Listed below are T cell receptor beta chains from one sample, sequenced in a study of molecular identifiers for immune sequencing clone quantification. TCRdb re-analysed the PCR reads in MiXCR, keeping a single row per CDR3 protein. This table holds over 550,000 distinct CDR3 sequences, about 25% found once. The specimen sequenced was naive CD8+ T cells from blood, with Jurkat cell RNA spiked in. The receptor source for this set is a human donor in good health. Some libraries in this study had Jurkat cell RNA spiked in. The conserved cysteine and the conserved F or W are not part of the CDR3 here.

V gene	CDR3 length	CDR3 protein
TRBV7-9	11	ASTLGGTGELF
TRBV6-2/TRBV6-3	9	ASRSGREQY
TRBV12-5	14	ASGSHPDQAGNTIY
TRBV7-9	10	ASSSKMYEQY
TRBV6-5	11	ASKAGQNTEAF
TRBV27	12	ASSWGLYYNEQF
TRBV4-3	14	ASSWVLDSSTDTQY
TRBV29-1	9	SAVVGPEQY
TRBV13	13	ASSPFGTMNTEAF
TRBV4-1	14	ASSQVWGESTDTQY
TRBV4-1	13	ASSFDRGGSYEQY
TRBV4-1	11	ASSQYRLQPQH
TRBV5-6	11	ASSFGGYDEQY
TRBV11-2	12	ASSLTSVQETQY
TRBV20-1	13	SARSTGYDPYEQY
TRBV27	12	ASGLRASNQPQH
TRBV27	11	ASSLSGGGEQY
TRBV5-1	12	ATGWGEVADTQY
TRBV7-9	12	ASTELVGGETQY
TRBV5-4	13	ASSLAVSGGEKLF
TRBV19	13	ASSISGAKNQPQH
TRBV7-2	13	ASSLAPTTNGKLF
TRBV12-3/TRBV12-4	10	ASSQDRDEQY
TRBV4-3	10	ASSHQNEKLF
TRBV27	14	ASSFWTGDMNTEAF
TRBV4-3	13	ASSHDEGMVSEAF
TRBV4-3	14	ASSQGAGTSSYEQY
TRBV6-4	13	ASTKDRYGLGEAF
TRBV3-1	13	ASSQYGGAMDTQY
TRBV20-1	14	SASPAWTGGEYEQY
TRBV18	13	ASSPTAANTGELF
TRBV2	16	ASSERPGGWGSGNPIY
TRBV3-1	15	ASSLNPAGQPYNEQF
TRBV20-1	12	SARDGGGVYEQY
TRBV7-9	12	ASSLRDWDVEAF
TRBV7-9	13	ASSHLAGLADTQY
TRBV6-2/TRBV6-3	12	ASSYSARGYEQF
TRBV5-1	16	ASSLDPAFVSGANVLT
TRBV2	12	ASSVKGLPYEQY
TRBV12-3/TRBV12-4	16	ASSLSVSAGTRWHEQY